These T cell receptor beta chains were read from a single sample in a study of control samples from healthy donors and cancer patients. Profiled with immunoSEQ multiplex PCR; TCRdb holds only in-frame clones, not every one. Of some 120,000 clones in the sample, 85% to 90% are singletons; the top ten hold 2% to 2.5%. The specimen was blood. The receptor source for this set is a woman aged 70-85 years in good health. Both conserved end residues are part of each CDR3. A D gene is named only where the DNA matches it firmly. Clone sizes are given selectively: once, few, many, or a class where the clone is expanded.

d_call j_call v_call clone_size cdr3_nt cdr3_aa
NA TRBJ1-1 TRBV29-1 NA TGCAGCGTTGCCCGGGGACACCCGAACACTGAAGCTTTCTTT CSVARGHPNTEAFF
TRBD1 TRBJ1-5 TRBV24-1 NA TGTGCCACCAGTGATTCGGACAGGGGAGGTCAGCCCCAGCATTTT CATSDSDRGGQPQHF
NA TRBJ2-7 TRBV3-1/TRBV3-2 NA TGTGCCAGCAGCCAAAGCTCCTACGAGCAGTACTTC CASSQSSYEQYF
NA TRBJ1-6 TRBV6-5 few TGTGCCAGCAGGGACAATAATTCACCCCTCCACTTT CASRDNNSPLHF
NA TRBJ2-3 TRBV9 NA TGTGCCAGCAGACGGGACACAAGTACAGATACGCAGTATTTT CASRRDTSTDTQYF
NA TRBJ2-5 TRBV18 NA TGTGCCAGCTCACCGACCGGGACCGAAGAGACCCAGTACTTC CASSPTGTEETQYF
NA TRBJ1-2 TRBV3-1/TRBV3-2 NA TGTGCCAGCAGCCTGGGGGGCGTCGCCACTTATGGCTACACCTTC CASSLGGVATYGYTF
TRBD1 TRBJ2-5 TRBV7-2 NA TGTGCCAGCAGTCTACAGGGGTACCAAGAGACCCAGTACTTC CASSLQGYQETQYF
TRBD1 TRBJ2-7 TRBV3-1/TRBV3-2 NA TGTGCCAGCAGCCGCTACAGGGGACCCTACGAGCAGTACTTC CASSRYRGPYEQYF
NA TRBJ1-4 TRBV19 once TGTGCCAGTAGTATAGTGGGAAAAGGGAACGAAAAACTGTTTTTT CASSIVGKGNEKLFF
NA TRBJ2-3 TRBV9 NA TGTGCCAGCAGCGTAGGGAGGTATCCAGATACGCAGTATTTT CASSVGRYPDTQYF
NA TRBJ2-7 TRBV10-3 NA TGTGCCATCAGGAACAGGGTTGACCCCCTCGAGCAGTACTTC CAIRNRVDPLEQYF
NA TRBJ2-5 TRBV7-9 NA TGTGCCAGCAGCGGACAAGAGACCCAGTACTTC CASSGQETQYF
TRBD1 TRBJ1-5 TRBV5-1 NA TGCGCCAGCAGCGTAGGACAGGCGGGACAGCCCCAGCATTTT CASSVGQAGQPQHF
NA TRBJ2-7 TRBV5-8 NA TGTGCCAGCAGCCCCGGGGGCGAGCAGTACTTC CASSPGGEQYF
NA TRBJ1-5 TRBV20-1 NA TGCAGTGCTAGTCACTCCGAGGGCGGGGATAGCAATCAGCCCCAGCATTTT CSASHSEGGDSNQPQHF
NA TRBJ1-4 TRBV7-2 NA TGTGCCAGCAGCTTAGGAGGGACTTTAGGGGAAAAACTGTTTTTT CASSLGGTLGEKLFF
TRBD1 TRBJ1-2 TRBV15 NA TGTGCCACCAGCACCCGGAGGACAGGGGATGGCTACACCTTC CATSTRRTGDGYTF
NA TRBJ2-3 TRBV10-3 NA TGTGCCACAGACGGCGGTAATAACCCTAGCACAGATACGCAGTATTTT CATDGGNNPSTDTQYF
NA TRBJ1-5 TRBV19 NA TGTGCCAGTAGTGAAAGGGGGGATCAGCCCCAGCATTTT CASSERGDQPQHF
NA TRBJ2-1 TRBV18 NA TGTGCCAGCTCACCAGTGGCCTACAATGAGCAGTTCTTC CASSPVAYNEQFF
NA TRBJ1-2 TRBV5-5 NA TGTGCCAGCAGCTATATGAGGGATGGCTACACCTTC CASSYMRDGYTF